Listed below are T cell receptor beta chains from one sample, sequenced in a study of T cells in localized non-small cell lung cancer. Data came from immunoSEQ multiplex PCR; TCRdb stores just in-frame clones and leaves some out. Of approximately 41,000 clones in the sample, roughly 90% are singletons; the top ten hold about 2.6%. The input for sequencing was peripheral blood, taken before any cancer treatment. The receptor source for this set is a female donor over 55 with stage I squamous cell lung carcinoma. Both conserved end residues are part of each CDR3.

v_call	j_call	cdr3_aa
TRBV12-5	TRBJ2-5	CASGQEGRQGLRYSRKETQYF
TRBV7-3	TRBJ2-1	CASSLTGGTSPEQFF
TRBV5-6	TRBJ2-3	CASSFASGRAGTDTQYF
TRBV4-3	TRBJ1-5	CASSQARTQPQHF
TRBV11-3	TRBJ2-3	CASSLGSADTQYF
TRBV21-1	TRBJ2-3	CASSKDLTDSTDTQYF
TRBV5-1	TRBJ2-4	CASSPTAAKNIQYF
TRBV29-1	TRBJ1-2	CSVEDRGRPGGRGYTF
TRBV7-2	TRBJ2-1	CASSSGPAEQFF
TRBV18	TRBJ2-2	CASSPIMGLAGTNTGELFF
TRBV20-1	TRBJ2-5	CSARTQETQYF
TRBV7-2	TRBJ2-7	CASSLGLGLAWEQYF
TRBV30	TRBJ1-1	CAWSVPENTEAFF
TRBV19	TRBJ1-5	CASGWRQGGNQPQHF
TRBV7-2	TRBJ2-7	CASSLPTRGQRSSYEQYF
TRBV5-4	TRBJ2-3	CASSPVRGGTQYF
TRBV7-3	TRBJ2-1	CASSLRLAEYNEQFF
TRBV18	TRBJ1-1	CASSPLGQEAEAFF
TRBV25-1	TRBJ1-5	CASSEGRASNQPQHF
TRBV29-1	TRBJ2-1	CSVDGLAEGVSYNEQFF
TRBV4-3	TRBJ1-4	CASSLLVGEKLFF
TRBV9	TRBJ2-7	CASSVEASRGYEQYF
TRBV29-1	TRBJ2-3	CSGTGGGDTQYF
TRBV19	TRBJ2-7	CASSIGSGASYEQYF
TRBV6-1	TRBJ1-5	CASSEDPSGNQPQHF
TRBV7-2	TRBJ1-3	CASSSGDRVSSGNTIYF
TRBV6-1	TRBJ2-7	CASGENRYEQYF
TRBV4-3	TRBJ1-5	CASSQDLGQPNQPQHF
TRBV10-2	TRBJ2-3	CASSDIGVAGLTDTQYF
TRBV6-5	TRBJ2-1	CAAQASGYNEQFF
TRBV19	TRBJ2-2	CASQVGTFFGELFF
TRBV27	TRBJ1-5	CASSFRGGSNQPQHF
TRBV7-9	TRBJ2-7	CASSPSGTPKQYF
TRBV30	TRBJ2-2	CAWSGGLAGAGELFF
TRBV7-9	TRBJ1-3	CASSLSISGNTIYF
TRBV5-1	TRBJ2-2	CASSYGLRTGPTGELFF
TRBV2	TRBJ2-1	CASSEGRGPSPYNEQFF
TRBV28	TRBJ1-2	CASSLLVQLYGYTF
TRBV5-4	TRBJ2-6	CASTGLAGGPTGANVLTF